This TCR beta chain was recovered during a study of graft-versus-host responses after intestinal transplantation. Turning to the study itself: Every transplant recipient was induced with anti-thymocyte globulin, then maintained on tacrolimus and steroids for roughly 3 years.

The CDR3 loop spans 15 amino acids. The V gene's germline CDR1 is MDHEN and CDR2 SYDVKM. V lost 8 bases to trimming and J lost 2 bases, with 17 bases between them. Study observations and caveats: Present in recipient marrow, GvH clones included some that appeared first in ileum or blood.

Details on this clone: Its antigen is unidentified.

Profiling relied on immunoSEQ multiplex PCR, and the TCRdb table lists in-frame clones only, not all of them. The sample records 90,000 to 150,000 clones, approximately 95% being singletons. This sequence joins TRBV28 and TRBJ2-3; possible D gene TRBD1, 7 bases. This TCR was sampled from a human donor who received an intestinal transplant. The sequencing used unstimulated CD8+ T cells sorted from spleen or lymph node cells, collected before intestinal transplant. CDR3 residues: CASLVEGQNTDTQYF. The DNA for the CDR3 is TGTGCCAGCCTCGTGGAGGGACAGAACACAGATACGCAGTATTTT. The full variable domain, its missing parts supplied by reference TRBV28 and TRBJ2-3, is DVKVTQSSRYLVKRTGEKVFLECVQDMDHENMFWYRQDPGLGLRLIYFSYDVKMKEKGDIPEGYSVSREKKERFSLILESASTNQTSMYLCASLVEGQNTDTQYFGPGTRLTVL.